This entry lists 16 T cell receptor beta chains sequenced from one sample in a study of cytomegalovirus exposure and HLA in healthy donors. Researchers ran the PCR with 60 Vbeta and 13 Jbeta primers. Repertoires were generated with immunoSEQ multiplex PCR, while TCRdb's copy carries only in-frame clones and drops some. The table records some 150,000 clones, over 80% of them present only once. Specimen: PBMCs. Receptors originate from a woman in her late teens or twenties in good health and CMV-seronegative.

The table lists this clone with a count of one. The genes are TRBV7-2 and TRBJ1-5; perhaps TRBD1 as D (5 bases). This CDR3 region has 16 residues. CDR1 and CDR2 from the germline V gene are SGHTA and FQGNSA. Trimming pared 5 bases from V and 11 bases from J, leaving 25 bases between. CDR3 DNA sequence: TGTGCCAGCAGCCGTTCCGACAGACGCCCTATTGGGGCCCAGCATTTT. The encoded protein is CASSRSDRRPIGAQHF.

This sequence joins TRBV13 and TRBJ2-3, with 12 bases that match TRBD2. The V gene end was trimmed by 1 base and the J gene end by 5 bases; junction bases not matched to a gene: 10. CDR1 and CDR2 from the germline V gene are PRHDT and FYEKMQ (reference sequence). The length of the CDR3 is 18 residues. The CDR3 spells CASSLEGPSGGAGDTQYF. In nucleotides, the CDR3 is TGTGCCAGCAGCTTAGAGGGTCCTAGCGGGGGGGCCGGAGATACGCAGTATTTT.

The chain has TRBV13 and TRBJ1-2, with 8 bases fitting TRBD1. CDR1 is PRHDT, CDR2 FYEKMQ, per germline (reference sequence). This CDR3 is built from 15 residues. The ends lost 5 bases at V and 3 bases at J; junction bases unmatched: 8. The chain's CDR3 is CASSPRQGLYYGYTF. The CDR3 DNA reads TGTGCCAGCAGCCCGAGACAGGGGCTGTACTATGGCTACACCTTC. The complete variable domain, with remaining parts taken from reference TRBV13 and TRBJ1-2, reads AAGVIQSPRHLIKEKRETATLKCYPIPRHDTVYWYQQGPGQDPQFLISFYEKMQSDKGSIPDRFSAQQFSDYHSELNMSSLELGDSALYFCASSPRQGLYYGYTFGSGTRLTVV.

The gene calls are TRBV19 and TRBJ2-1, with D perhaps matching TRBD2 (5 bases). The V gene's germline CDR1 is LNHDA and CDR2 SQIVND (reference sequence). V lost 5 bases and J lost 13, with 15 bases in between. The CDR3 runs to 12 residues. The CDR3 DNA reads TGTGCCAGTAGTCTCGGGAAGGCTAGTCAGTTCTTC. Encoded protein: CASSLGKASQFF. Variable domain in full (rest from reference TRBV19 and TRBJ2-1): DGGITQSPKYLFRKEGQNVTLSCEQNLNHDAMYWYRQDPGQGLRLIYYSQIVNDFQKGDIAEGYSVSREKKESFPLTVTSAQKNPTAFYLCASSLGKASQFFGPGTRLTVL.

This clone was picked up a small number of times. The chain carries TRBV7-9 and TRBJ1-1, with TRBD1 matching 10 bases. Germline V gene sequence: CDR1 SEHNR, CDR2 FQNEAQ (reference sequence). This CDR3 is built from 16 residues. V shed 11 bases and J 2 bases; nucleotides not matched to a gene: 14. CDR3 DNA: TGTGCCGGTAGGCGGGACAGGGGAAGTGGAAACACTGAAGCTTTCTTT. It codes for CAGRRDRGSGNTEAFF. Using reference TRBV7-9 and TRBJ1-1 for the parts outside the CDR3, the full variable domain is DTGVSQNPRHKITKRGQNVTFRCDPISEHNRLYWYRQTLGQGPEFLTYFQNEAQLEKSRLLSDRFSAERPKGSFSTLEIQRTEQGDSAMYLCAGRRDRGSGNTEAFFGQGTRLTVV.

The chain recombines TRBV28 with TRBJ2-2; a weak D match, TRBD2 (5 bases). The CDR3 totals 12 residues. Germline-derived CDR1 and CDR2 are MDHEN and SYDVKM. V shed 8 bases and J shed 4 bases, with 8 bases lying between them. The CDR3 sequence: CASYRGTGELFF. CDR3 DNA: TGTGCCAGCTACCGGGGCACCGGGGAGCTGTTTTTT.

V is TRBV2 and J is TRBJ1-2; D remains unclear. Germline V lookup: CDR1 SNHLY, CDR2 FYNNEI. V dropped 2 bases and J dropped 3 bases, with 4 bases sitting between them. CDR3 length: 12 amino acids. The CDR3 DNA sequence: TGTGCCAGCAGTGAACGGGACTATGGCTACACCTTC. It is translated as CASSERDYGYTF.

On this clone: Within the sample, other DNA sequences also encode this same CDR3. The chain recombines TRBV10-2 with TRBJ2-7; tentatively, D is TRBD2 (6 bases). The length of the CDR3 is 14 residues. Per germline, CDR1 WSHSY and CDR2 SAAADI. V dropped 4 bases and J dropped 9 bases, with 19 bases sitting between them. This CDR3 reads CASSGGVGVGGQYF. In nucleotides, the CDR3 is TGCGCCAGCAGTGGGGGGGTGGGGGTAGGCGGGCAGTACTTC.

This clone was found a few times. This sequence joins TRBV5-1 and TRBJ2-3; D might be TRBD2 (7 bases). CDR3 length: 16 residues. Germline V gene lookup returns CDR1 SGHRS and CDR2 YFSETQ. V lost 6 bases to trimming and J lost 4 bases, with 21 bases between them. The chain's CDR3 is CASTRGRGAQADTQYF. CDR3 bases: TGCGCCAGCACCAGGGGTCGGGGGGCGCAGGCAGATACGCAGTATTTT.

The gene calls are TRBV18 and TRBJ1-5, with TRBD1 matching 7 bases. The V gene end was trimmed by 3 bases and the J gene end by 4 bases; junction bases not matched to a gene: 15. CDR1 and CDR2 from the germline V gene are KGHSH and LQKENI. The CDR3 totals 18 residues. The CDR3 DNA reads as TGTGCCAGCTCACCTACACTAACAGGGGTGGGGAGAAATCAGCCCCAGCATTTT. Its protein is CASSPTLTGVGRNQPQHF.

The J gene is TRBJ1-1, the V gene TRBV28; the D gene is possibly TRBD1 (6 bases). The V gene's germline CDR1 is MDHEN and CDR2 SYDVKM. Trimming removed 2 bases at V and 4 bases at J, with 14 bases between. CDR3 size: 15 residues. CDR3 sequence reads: CASSLGRGGSTEAFF. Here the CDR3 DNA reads TGTGCCAGCAGTTTAGGCAGGGGAGGGAGCACTGAAGCTTTCTTT.

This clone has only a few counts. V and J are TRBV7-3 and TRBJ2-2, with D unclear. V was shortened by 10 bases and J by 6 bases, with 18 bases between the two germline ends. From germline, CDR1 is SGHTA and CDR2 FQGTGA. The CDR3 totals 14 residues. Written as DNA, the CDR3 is TGTGCCACCAAAAGTGTGGTCAGCGCCGGGGAGCTGTTTTTT. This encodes CATKSVVSAGELFF. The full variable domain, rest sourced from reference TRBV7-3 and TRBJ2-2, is GAGVSQTPSNKVTEKGKYVELRCDPISGHTALYWYRQSLGQGPEFLIYFQGTGAADDSGLPNDRFFAVRPEGSVSTLKIQRTERGDSAVYLCATKSVVSAGELFFGEGSRLTVL.

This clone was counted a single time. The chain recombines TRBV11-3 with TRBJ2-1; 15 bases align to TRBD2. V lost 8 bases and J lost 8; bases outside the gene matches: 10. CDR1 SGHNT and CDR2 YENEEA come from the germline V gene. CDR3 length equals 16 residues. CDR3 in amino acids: CASFLGLAGGPDEQFF. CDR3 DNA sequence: TGTGCCAGCTTCCTAGGACTAGCGGGGGGGCCGGATGAGCAGTTCTTC.

The CDR3 reads CASTRDNTDTQYF. The CDR3, as DNA: TGTGCCAGCACCAGGGACAACACAGATACGCAGTATTTT. This chain joins TRBV28 and TRBJ2-3, with a possible D match to TRBD1 (6 bases). CDR1 is MDHEN, CDR2 SYDVKM, per germline. This CDR3 spans 13 amino acids. V was pared by 7 bases and J by 2 bases, with 10 bases between. Using reference TRBV28 and TRBJ2-3 for the parts outside the CDR3, the full variable domain is DVKVTQSSRYLVKRTGEKVFLECVQDMDHENMFWYRQDPGLGLRLIYFSYDVKMKEKGDIPEGYSVSREKKERFSLILESASTNQTSMYLCASTRDNTDTQYFGPGTRLTVL.

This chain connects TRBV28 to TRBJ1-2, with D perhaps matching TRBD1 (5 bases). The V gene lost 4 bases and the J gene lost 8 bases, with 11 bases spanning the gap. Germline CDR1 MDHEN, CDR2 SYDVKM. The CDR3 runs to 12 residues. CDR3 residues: CASSSGTRGYTF. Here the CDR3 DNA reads TGTGCCAGCAGTTCCGGGACTAGGGGCTACACCTTC.

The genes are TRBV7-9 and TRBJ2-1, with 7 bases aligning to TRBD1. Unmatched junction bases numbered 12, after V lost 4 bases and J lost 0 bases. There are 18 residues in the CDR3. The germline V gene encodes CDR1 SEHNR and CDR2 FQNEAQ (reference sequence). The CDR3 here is CASSSDATGVGSYNEQFF. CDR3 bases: TGTGCCAGCAGCTCAGATGCTACAGGGGTAGGCTCCTACAATGAGCAGTTCTTC.